This TCR beta chain was sequenced during a study of T cell changes during pregnancy in multiple sclerosis. Assay used: immunoSEQ multiplex PCR; TCRdb lists only in-frame clones, some missing. The sample yields 30,000 to 50,000 clones, under 95% seen once. This TCR derives from a female donor with multiple sclerosis, enrolled in a pregnancy study. Specimen: CD4+ T cells from peripheral blood mononuclear cells, collected in the third trimester of pregnancy.

This CDR3 is CASSLNSSPYNEQFF. In nucleotides, the CDR3 is TGTGCCAGCAGCTTGAATAGCTCCCCCTACAATGAGCAGTTCTTC. The chain couples TRBV5-5 to TRBJ2-1; D not certain. With 1 base removed from V and 2 bases from J, the gap between germline ends came to 10 bases. This CDR3 is built from 15 residues. Germline V lookup: CDR1 SGHKS, CDR2 YYEKEE (reference sequence).